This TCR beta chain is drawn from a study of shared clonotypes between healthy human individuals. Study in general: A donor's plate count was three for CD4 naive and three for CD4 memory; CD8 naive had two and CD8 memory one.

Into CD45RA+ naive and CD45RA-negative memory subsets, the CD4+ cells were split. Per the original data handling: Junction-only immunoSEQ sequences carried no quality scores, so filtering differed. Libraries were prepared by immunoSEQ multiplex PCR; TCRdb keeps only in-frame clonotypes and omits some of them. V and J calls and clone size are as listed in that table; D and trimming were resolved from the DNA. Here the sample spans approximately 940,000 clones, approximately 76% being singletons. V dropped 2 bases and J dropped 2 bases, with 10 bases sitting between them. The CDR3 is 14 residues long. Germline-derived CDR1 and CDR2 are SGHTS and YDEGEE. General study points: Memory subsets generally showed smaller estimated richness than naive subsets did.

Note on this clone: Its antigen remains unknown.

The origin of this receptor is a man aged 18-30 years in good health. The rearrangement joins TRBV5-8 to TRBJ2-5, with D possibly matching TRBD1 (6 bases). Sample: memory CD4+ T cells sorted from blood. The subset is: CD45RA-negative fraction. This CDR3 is CASSFTGRQETQYF. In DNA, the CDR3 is TGTGCCAGCAGCTTTACAGGGCGGCAAGAGACCCAGTACTTC.